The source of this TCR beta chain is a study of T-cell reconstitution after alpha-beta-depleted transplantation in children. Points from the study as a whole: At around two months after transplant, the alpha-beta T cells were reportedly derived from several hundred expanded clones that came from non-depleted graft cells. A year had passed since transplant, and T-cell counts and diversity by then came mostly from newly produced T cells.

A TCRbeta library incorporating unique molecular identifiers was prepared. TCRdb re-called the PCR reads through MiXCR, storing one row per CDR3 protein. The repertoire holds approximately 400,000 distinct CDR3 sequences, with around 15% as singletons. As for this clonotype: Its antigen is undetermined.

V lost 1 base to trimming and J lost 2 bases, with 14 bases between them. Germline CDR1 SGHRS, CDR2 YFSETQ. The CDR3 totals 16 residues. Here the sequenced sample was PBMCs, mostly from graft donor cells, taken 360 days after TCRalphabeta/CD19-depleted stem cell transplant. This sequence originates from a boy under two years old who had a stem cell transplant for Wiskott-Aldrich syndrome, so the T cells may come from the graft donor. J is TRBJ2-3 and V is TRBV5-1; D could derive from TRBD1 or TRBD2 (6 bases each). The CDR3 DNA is TGCGCCAGCAGCTTGCCCTCCGGGGGCCACACAGATACGCAGTATTTT. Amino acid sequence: CASSLPSGGHTDTQYF.